Below are 9 T cell receptor beta chains sequenced from a single sample in a study of blood T cell repertoires in COVID-19 (dated by TCRdb to the early 2020s). Library preparation was by the immunoSEQ multiplex PCR assay. TCRdb obtained this table from immuneACCESS and retained in-frame rearrangements with V and J assigned. These tables miss some clones; where compared with another copy, unresolved V genes account for less than half of the shortfall, and the remainder is unexplained. The sample profile shows 150,000 to 200,000 clones; about 85% of them were found once. The ten largest clonotypes hold around 5% of the sample. The specimen was peripheral blood. Receptors were obtained from a woman aged 45-65 years with COVID-19, enrolled during active disease.

V gene TRBV30 combines with J gene TRBJ2-5; TRBD2 might be the D (6 bases). Trimming took 1 base from V and 4 from J, leaving 16 bases between them. CDR1 and CDR2 from the germline V gene are GTSNPN and SVGIG (reference sequence). This CDR3 contains 15 residues. CDR3 nucleotides: TGTGCCTGGAGTGAGCCTTTGCGGGGACCAGAGACCCAGTACTTC. Amino acid sequence: CAWSEPLRGPETQYF.

CDR3 DNA sequence: TGTGCCTGGAACAGGCCCTACAATGAGCAGTTCTTC. Translated, it gives CAWNRPYNEQFF. The J gene is TRBJ2-1, the V gene TRBV30; a weak D match, TRBD1 (5 bases). V was cut by 4 bases and J by 2 bases, with 6 bases left in between. The CDR3 loop spans 12 amino acids. The germline gives CDR1 GTSNPN, CDR2 SVGIG (reference sequence).

This clone was counted once. The genes are TRBV5-1 and TRBJ1-4; perhaps TRBD1 as D (6 bases). Germline CDR1 SGHRS, CDR2 YFSETQ. There are 14 residues in the CDR3. V lost 3 bases, J lost 6 bases, and 12 bases lay in between. For the CDR3, the DNA is TGCGCCAGCAGCTCGGACAGTGTAGATGAAAAACTGTTTTTT. This sequence encodes CASSSDSVDEKLFF.

The genes are TRBV5-6 and TRBJ1-6; possible D gene TRBD1, 6 bases. The V gene lost 6 bases and the J gene lost 6 bases, with 13 bases spanning the gap. The CDR3 is made up of 14 amino acids. Looked up from germline, CDR1 is SGHDT and CDR2 is YYEEEE. DNA for the CDR3: TGTGCCAGCAAATCCAGGGGCGCTAATTCACCCCTCCACTTT. It specifies CASKSRGANSPLHF.

The chain employs TRBV7-9 and TRBJ1-2, with unresolved D. Germline lookup yields CDR1 SEHNR and CDR2 FQNEAQ (reference sequence). This CDR3 has 12 residues. V was shortened by 2 bases and J by 8 bases, with 9 bases between the two germline ends. The CDR3 nucleotides are TGTGCCAGCAGCTTACTGCCGGTAGGCTACACCTTC. This translates into CASSLLPVGYTF.

This clone was seen a few times. The V and J genes are TRBV7-2 and TRBJ2-2, with TRBD2 matching 10 bases. CDR1 and CDR2 from the germline V gene are SGHTA and FQGNSA. The CDR3 covers 14 residues. With 8 bases clipped from V and 6 bases from J, the junction kept 6 bases outside the gene matches. The CDR3 nucleotides are TGTGCCAGCCAGGTCCTAGCGGGGGCCGGGGAGCTGTTTTTT. This sequence encodes CASQVLAGAGELFF.

The sample holds a few counts of this clone. The chain has TRBV5-5 and TRBJ2-7; 8 positions match TRBD1. V gave up 0 bases and J gave up 4 bases; unmatched junction bases: 3. From germline, CDR1 is SGHKS and CDR2 YYEKEE (reference sequence). The CDR3 contains 14 residues. The CDR3 DNA sequence: TGTGCCAGCAGCTTGGCAGGGGGCGAGTACGAGCAGTACTTC. It translates to CASSLAGGEYEQYF. The complete variable domain, with remaining parts taken from reference TRBV5-5 and TRBJ2-7, reads DAGVTQSPTHLIKTRGQQVTLRCSPISGHKSVSWYQQVLGQGPQFIFQYYEKEERGRGNFPDRFSARQFPNYSSELNVNALLLGDSALYLCASSLAGGEYEQYFGPGTRLTVT.

The gene calls are TRBV28 and TRBJ1-1; no firm D call. The CDR3 spans 13 residues. Trimming cost V 1 base and J 1 base, with 4 bases left between them. Germline-derived CDR1 and CDR2 are MDHEN and SYDVKM. The CDR3 sequence is CASSLLRNTEAFF. The CDR3, as DNA: TGTGCCAGCAGTTTATTGAGGAACACTGAAGCTTTCTTT. Together with reference TRBV28 and TRBJ1-1, the CDR3 gives the full variable domain: DVKVTQSSRYLVKRTGEKVFLECVQDMDHENMFWYRQDPGLGLRLIYFSYDVKMKEKGDIPEGYSVSREKKERFSLILESASTNQTSMYLCASSLLRNTEAFFGQGTRLTVV.

This sequence joins TRBV28 and TRBJ2-3; D gene ambiguous. The germline V and J ends were trimmed by 4 bases and 6 bases, with 5 bases remaining between them. The CDR3 spans 11 residues. CDR1 and CDR2 from the germline V gene are MDHEN and SYDVKM. CDR3 coding DNA: TGTGCCAGCAGTTCCCCGGATACGCAGTATTTT. Its translation is CASSSPDTQYF.